This T cell receptor (beta chain) was sequenced during a study of T-cell memory formation after mild COVID-19. General observations from the study: CD4/CD8 balance held among clones contracting day 15 to 85, and later expanders leaned CD4+.

One entry per CDR3 protein, called by TCRdb with MiXCR from the 5' RACE reads. The profile covers tens of thousands of distinct CDR3 sequences, with about 15% appearing a single time and 30% to 35% taken by the ten largest. This clonotype occurred a few times. The target antigen is unknown. V was clipped by 5 bases and J by 4 bases, with 17 bases between them. Germline V lookup: CDR1 PRHDT, CDR2 FYEKMQ (reference sequence). The CDR3 totals 15 residues. The chain uses TRBV13 and TRBJ1-1; possible D gene TRBD1, 5 bases. Material for sequencing was PBMCs or a T cell subset sorted from them (not recorded which). This TCR came from an adult woman who had mild COVID-19 (a few samples of this study predate the infection). Cell type and time point are not known. CDR3 region: CASSGRTGVVTEAFF. CDR3 sequence (DNA): TGTGCCAGCAGCGGCCGAACGGGGGTAGTCACTGAAGCTTTCTTT.